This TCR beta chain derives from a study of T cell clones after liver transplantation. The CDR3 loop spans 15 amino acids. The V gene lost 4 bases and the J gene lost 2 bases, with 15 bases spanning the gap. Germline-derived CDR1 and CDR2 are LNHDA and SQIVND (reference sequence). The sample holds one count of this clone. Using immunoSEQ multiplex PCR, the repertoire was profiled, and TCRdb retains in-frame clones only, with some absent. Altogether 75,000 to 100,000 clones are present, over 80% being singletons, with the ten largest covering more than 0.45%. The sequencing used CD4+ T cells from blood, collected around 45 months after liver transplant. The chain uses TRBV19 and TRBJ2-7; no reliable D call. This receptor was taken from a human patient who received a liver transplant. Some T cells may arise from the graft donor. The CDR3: CASSTAMGSPYEQYF. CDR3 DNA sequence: TGTGCCAGTAGTACCGCTATGGGATCCCCCTACGAGCAGTACTTC.